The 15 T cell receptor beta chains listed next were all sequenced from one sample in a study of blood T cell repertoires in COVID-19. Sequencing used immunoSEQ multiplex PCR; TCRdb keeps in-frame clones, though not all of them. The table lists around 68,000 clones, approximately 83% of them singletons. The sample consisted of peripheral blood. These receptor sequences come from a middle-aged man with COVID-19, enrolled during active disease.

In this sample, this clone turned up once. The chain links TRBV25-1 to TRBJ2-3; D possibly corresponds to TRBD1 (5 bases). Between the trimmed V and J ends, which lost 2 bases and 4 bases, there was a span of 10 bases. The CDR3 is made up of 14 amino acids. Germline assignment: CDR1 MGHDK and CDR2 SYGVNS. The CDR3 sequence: CASSEHIGADTQYF. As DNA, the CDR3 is TGTGCCAGCAGTGAACACATAGGGGCAGATACGCAGTATTTT.

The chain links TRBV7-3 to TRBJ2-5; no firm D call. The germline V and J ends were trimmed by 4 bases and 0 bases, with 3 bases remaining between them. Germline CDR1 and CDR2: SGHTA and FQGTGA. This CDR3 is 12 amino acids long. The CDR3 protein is CASSSYQETQYF. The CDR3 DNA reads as TGTGCCAGCAGCTCGTACCAAGAGACCCAGTACTTC.

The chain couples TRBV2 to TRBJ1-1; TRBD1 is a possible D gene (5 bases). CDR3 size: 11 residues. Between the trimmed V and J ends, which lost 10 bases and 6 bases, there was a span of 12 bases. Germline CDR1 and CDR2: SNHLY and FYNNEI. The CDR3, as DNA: TGTGCCAATTCCAAGGGGTCTGAAGCTTTCTTT. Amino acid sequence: CANSKGSEAFF.

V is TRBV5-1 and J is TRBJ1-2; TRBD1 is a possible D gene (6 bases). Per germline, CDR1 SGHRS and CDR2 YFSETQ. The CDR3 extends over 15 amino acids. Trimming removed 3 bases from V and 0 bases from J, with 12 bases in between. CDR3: CASSSGQPTNYGYTF. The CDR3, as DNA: TGCGCCAGCAGCTCCGGACAGCCTACTAACTATGGCTACACCTTC.

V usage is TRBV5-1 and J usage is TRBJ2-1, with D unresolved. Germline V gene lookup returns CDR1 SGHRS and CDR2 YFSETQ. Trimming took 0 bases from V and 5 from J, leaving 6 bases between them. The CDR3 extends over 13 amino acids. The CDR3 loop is CASSLELHNEQFF. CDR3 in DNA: TGCGCCAGCAGCTTGGAACTCCACAATGAGCAGTTCTTC.

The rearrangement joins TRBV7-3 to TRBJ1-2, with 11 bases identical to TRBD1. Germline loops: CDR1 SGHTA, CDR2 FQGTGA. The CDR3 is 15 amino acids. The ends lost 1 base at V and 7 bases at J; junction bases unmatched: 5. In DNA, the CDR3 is TGTGCCAGCAGCTTAAGCGGACAGGGGGCAACTGGCTACACCTTC. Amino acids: CASSLSGQGATGYTF.

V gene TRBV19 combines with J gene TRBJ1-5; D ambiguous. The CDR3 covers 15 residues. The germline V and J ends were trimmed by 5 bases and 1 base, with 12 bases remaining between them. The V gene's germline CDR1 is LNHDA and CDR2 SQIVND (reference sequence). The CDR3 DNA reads TGTGCCAGTAGTCAGCAGGTCCTAAGCAATCAGCCCCAGCATTTT. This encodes CASSQQVLSNQPQHF.

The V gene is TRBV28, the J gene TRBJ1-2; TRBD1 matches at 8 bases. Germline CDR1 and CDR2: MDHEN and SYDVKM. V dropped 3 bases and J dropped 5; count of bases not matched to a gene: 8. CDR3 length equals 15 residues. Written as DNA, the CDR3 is TGTGCCAGCAGTTTGCCCACAGGGGGGTGGTATGGCTACACCTTC. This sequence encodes CASSLPTGGWYGYTF.

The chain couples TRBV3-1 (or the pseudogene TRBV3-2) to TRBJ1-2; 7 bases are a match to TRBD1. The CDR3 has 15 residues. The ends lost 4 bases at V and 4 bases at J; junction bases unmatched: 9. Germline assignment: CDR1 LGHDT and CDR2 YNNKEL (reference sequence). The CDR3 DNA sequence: TGTGCCAGCAGCCGCAAACCAGGGGGTTCCTATGGCTACACCTTC. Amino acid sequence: CASSRKPGGSYGYTF.

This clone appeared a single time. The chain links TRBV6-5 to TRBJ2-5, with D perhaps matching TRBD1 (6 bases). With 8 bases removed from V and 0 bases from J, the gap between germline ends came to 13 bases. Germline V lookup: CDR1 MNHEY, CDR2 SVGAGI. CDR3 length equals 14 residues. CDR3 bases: TGTGCCAGCGCCCTAGACAGGTACCAAGAGACCCAGTACTTC. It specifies CASALDRYQETQYF.

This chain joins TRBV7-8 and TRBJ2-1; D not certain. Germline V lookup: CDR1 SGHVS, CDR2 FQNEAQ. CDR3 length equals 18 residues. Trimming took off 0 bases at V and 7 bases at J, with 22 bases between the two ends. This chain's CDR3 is CASSLARSLLFKANEQFF. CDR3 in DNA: TGTGCCAGCAGCTTAGCCCGATCGTTACTATTTAAAGCGAATGAGCAGTTCTTC. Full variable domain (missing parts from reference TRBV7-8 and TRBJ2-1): GAGVSQSPRYKVAKRGQDVALRCDPISGHVSLFWYQQALGQGPEFLTYFQNEAQLDKSGLPSDRFFAERPEGSVSTLKIQRTQQEDSAVYLCASSLARSLLFKANEQFFGPGTRLTVL.

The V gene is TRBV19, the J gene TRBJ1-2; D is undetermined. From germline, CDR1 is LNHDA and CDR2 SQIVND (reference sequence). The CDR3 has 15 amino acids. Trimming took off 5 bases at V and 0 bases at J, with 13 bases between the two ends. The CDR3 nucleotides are TGTGCCAGTAGTCCGAGGGAGGGATCTAACTATGGCTACACCTTC. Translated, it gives CASSPREGSNYGYTF.

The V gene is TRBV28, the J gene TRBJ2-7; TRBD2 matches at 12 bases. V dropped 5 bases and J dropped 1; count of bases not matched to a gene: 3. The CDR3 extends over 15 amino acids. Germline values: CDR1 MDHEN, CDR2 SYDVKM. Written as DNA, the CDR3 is TGTGCCAGCAGTCTAGCGGGGGGGATATCCTACGAGCAGTACTTC. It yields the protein CASSLAGGISYEQYF.

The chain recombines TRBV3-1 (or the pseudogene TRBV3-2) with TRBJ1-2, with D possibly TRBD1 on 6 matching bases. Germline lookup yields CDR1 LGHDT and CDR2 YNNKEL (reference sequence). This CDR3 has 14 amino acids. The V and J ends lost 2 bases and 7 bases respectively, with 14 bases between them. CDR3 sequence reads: CASSQQGTASGYTF. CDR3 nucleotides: TGTGCCAGCAGCCAACAGGGGACCGCATCTGGCTACACCTTC.

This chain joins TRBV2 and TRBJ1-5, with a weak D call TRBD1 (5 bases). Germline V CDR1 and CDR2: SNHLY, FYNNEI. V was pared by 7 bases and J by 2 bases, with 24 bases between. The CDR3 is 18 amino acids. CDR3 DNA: TGTGCCAGCACCGATGTTGCTGAACAGGCAACCCGCAATCAGCCCCAGCATTTT. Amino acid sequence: CASTDVAEQATRNQPQHF.